The 21 T cell receptor beta chains listed next were all sequenced from one sample in a study of beta chain features in type 1 diabetes. Expressed TCRB transcripts were sequenced because the isolated RNA had all been reverse transcribed beforehand. Clones were sequenced by immunoSEQ multiplex PCR, and TCRdb holds only the in-frame ones, with some missing. This table holds 810,000 or so clones, roughly 16% found once. Sequencing was done on a sample of naive CD4+ T cells from blood. These receptors were collected from a woman between 18 and 29 years old in good health.

In this sample, this clone turned up a few times. The chain combines TRBV11-2 with TRBJ2-5; 9 bases line up with TRBD2. This CDR3 has 15 amino acids. Per the germline V gene, CDR1 is SGHAT and CDR2 is FQNNGV. Losses at the gene ends were 2 bases for V and 5 bases for J; bases not matched to a gene: 6. The CDR3 is CASSLRIAGDETQYF. The CDR3 region has the DNA TGTGCCAGCAGCTTACGAATAGCGGGAGACGAGACCCAGTACTTC.

The V and J genes are TRBV29-1 and TRBJ2-1; TRBD1 matches 7 bases. CDR1 and CDR2 (germline): SQVTM, ANQGSEA. V gave up 4 bases and J gave up 4 bases; unmatched junction bases: 7. The CDR3 length is 14 residues. Here the CDR3 DNA reads TGCAGCGTTGTCGGGACAGCTAAATACAATGAGCAGTTCTTC. Protein sequence: CSVVGTAKYNEQFF.

This clone showed up just a few times. V gene TRBV27 combines with J gene TRBJ1-2; TRBD1 matches at 8 bases. This CDR3 has 13 amino acids. Germline V lookup: CDR1 MNHEY, CDR2 SMNVEV (reference sequence). The V and J ends lost 6 bases and 8 bases, in that order; junction bases with no gene match: 8. CDR3 nucleotide sequence: TGTGCCAGCAGGCAAACAGGGGGTCGAGGCTACACCTTC. This codes for CASRQTGGRGYTF.

V gene TRBV28 combines with J gene TRBJ2-5; D may be TRBD1 (6 bases). The CDR3 spans 13 residues. Germline V gene data show CDR1 as MDHEN and CDR2 as SYDVKM. Trimming left V 8 bases short and J 3 bases short, with 13 bases between. CDR3 protein: CASLDSTKETQYF. The CDR3, as DNA: TGTGCCAGCTTGGACAGTACAAAAGAGACCCAGTACTTC.

This clone was observed a handful of times. This rearrangement joins TRBV27 to TRBJ2-6; tentatively, D is TRBD2 (7 bases). The CDR3 has 16 amino acids. V lost 3 bases and J lost 4, with 13 bases in between. CDR1 is MNHEY, CDR2 SMNVEV, per germline (reference sequence). The CDR3 loop is CASSFGGLGGANVLTF. CDR3 DNA sequence: TGTGCCAGCAGTTTCGGGGGGCTGGGCGGGGCCAACGTCCTGACTTTC.

This clone was seen more than once but under ten times. The chain joins TRBV23-1 to TRBJ2-2; possible D gene TRBD1, 6 bases. TRBV23-1 has ORF status, its function being uncertain. Trimming shortened V by 2 bases and J by 2 bases, and 12 bases separated the two germline ends. This CDR3 has 16 amino acids. CDR3 nucleotides: TGCGCCAGCAGTCAAGAAGACAGGTTAAACACCGGGGAGCTGTTTTTT. This gives the protein CASSQEDRLNTGELFF.

The chain recombines TRBV4-2 with TRBJ2-5, with 9 bases that match TRBD2. Trimming cost V 2 bases and J 6 bases; bases outside gene matches: 4. Germline values: CDR1 LGHNA, CDR2 YNFKEQ. The CDR3 is 14 amino acids. CDR3 nucleotide sequence: TGTGCCAGCAGCCAAACCGGGACTAGCCAGACCCAGTACTTC. Amino acid sequence: CASSQTGTSQTQYF.

This clone has just a few counts. This sequence joins TRBV7-2 and TRBJ1-1; D gene uncertain. The CDR3 sequence is 15 residues long. Trimming took off 5 bases at V and 6 bases at J, with 19 bases between the two ends. The V gene's germline CDR1 is SGHTA and CDR2 FQGNSA. Here the CDR3 reads CASSHSPADGAEAFF. The DNA for the CDR3 is TGTGCCAGCAGCCATTCCCCGGCGGATGGGGCTGAAGCTTTCTTT.

This clone was observed a few times. V gene TRBV5-6 combines with J gene TRBJ2-5; TRBD1 matches at 9 bases. The DNA end is a closer match to TRBJ2-7, so the J assignment may be wrong. CDR1 is SGHDT and CDR2 is YYEEEE in the germline V gene. The CDR3 contains 15 residues. In nucleotides, the CDR3 is TGTGCCAGCAGCTCGACCGGGACAGGGACCTACGAGCAGTACTTC. This codes for CASSSTGTGTYEQYF.

This clone was detected a few times. The junction differs from germline at one of its ends, possibly a read error. The chain employs TRBV7-2 and TRBJ2-7, with D tentatively TRBD2 (6 bases). The germline gives CDR1 SGHTA, CDR2 FQGNSA. The CDR3 covers 13 residues. The CDR3 loop reads CASSFGGTQYSDF. For the CDR3, the DNA is TGTGCCAGCAGCTTTGGCGGGACCCAGTATTCTGACTTC.

This clone was counted between two and nine times. The CDR3 bases are TGTGCCAGCAGCAATTATTCGCCCCCCAGAACAGGGAAAACCACCTACGAGCAGTACTTC. It encodes CASSNYSPPRTGKTTYEQYF. V and J are TRBV21-1 and TRBJ2-7; the D segment call TRBD1 is taken from the table without a DNA check. TRBV21-1 is a pseudogene segment. The CDR3 has 20 residues.

This sequence joins TRBV6-6 and TRBJ2-1; D is ambiguous. Deletions cut 0 bases from V and 6 bases from J, with 12 bases between. Germline V CDR1 and CDR2: MNHNY, SVGAGI (reference sequence). This CDR3 contains 15 residues. The CDR3 bases are TGTGCCAGCAGTTACTCCCTTTCGTCGGCCAATGAGCAGTTCTTC. This sequence encodes CASSYSLSSANEQFF.

The chain combines TRBV7-9 with TRBJ2-1; D possibly corresponds to TRBD1 (6 bases). From germline, CDR1 is SEHNR and CDR2 FQNEAQ (reference sequence). The CDR3 length is 15 residues. Trimming removed 1 base from V and 2 bases from J, with 9 bases in between. CDR3 residues: CASSLGQVAYNEQFF. The CDR3 nucleotides are TGTGCCAGCAGCTTAGGACAGGTCGCCTACAATGAGCAGTTCTTC.

The rearrangement links TRBV18 to TRBJ2-7; D not certain. The CDR3 is 13 amino acids. Trimming took off 5 bases at V and 0 bases at J, with 8 bases between the two ends. Germline lookup yields CDR1 KGHSH and CDR2 LQKENI. CDR3 in DNA: TGTGCCAGCTCATCTACTGGCTCCTACGAGCAGTACTTC. This codes for CASSSTGSYEQYF.

This clone came up a few times. The chain has TRBV29-1 and TRBJ2-3, with TRBD2 matching over 7 bases. Trimming removed 6 bases from V and 1 base from J; junction bases left unmatched: 7. The germline V gene has CDR1 SQVTM and CDR2 ANQGSEA. The CDR3 sequence is 14 residues long. CDR3 in DNA: TGCAGCGTCTCAATTACTAGCGGCACAGATACGCAGTATTTT. This encodes CSVSITSGTDTQYF.

The chain combines TRBV11-3 with TRBJ2-1; D uncertain. The CDR3 runs 13 residues. Germline lookup yields CDR1 SGHNT and CDR2 YENEEA. V was cut by 3 bases and J by 7 bases, with 10 bases left in between. The CDR3 DNA follows: TGTGCCAGCAGCTTCGGGTATAGGAATGAGCAGTTCTTC. Its protein is CASSFGYRNEQFF.

This clone was observed a few times. The chain has TRBV28 and TRBJ2-1, with no clear D. Trimming shortened V by 3 bases and J by 7 bases, and 7 bases separated the two germline ends. This CDR3 is 12 amino acids long. Germline V gene sequence: CDR1 MDHEN, CDR2 SYDVKM. Here the CDR3 DNA reads TGTGCCAGCAGTTTTATCCTTAATGAGCAGTTCTTC. Its translation: CASSFILNEQFF.

J is TRBJ1-1 and V is TRBV28, with D perhaps TRBD1 (6 bases). This CDR3 has 17 residues. The V end was cut by 6 bases, the J end by 0 bases, with 20 bases between. Germline values: CDR1 MDHEN, CDR2 SYDVKM. The CDR3: CASSMPEGVRMNTEAFF. Written as DNA, the CDR3 is TGTGCCAGCAGCATGCCTGAGGGGGTCCGCATGAACACTGAAGCTTTCTTT.

The gene calls are TRBV7-9 and TRBJ1-1; D is uncertain. V was trimmed by 5 bases and J by 0 bases, leaving 10 bases between them. This CDR3 contains 14 residues. Germline-derived CDR1 and CDR2 are SEHNR and FQNEAQ (reference sequence). The CDR3: CASSKNRVNTEAFF. As DNA, the CDR3 is TGTGCCAGCAGCAAGAATCGGGTGAACACTGAAGCTTTCTTT.

This clone occurred a few times. Other nucleotide sequences from this sample produce the same CDR3. J is TRBJ2-5 and V is TRBV7-2, with D hard to call. CDR1 SGHTA and CDR2 FQGNSA come from the germline V gene. Trimming took off 0 bases at V and 5 bases at J, with 7 bases between the two ends. The CDR3 sequence is 13 residues long. CDR3 bases: TGTGCCAGCAGCTTAGCGGGGTCCGAGACCCAGTACTTC. Encoded protein: CASSLAGSETQYF.

The rearrangement uses TRBV28 and TRBJ2-4; either TRBD1 or TRBD2 may supply D (5 bases each). The CDR3 length is 15 residues. Trimming took off 5 bases at V and 0 bases at J, with 11 bases between the two ends. Germline V gives CDR1 MDHEN, CDR2 SYDVKM. CDR3 nucleotides: TGTGCCAGCAGTCCGACTGGGGGAGCCAAAAACATTCAGTACTTC. It encodes CASSPTGGAKNIQYF.